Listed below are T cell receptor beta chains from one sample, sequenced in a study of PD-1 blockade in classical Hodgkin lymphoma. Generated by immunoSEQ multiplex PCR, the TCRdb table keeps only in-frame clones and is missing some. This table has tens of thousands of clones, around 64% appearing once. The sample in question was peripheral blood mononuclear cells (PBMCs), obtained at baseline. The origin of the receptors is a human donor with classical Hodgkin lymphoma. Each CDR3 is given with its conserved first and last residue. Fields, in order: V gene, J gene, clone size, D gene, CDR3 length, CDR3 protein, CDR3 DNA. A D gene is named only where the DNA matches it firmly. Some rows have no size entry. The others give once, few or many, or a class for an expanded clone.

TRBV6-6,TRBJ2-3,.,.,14,CASSYTSSTDTQYF,TGTGCCAGCAGTTACACCTCTAGCACAGATACGCAGTATTTT
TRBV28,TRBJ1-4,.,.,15,CASSTTGQYNEKLFF,TGTGCCAGCAGTACGACGGGACAATATAATGAAAAACTGTTTTTT
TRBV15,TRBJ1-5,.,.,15,CATSSGQISNQPQHF,TGTGCCACCAGCTCTGGACAGATTAGCAATCAGCCCCAGCATTTT
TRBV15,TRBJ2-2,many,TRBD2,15,CATSRGGPNTGELFF,TGTGCCACCAGCCGGGGAGGGCCAAACACCGGGGAGCTGTTTTTT
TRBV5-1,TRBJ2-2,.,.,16,CASSLRQIQGSGELFF,TGCGCCAGCAGCCTGAGGCAAATACAGGGTTCGGGGGAGCTGTTTTTT
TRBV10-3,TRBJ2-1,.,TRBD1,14,CAITTGGSRNEQFF,TGTGCCATCACGACAGGGGGGTCGAGGAATGAGCAGTTCTTC
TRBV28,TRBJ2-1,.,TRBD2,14,CASPPWTSGNEQFF,TGTGCCAGCCCCCCCTGGACTAGCGGGAATGAGCAGTTCTTC
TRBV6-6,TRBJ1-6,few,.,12,CASSYSESPLHF,TGTGCCAGCAGTTACTCGGAGTCACCCCTCCACTTT
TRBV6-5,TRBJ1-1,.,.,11,CASSDRTEAFF,TGTGCCAGCAGTGACAGGACTGAAGCTTTCTTT
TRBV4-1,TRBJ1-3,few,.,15,CASSHLWGYGNTIYF,TGCGCCAGCAGCCATTTATGGGGATATGGAAACACCATATATTTT
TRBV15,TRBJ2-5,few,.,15,CATSRDRVAGETQYF,TGTGCCACCAGCAGAGATCGGGTTGCAGGGGAGACCCAGTACTTC
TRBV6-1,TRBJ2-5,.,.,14,CASSELSEQETQYF,TGTGCCAGCAGTGAACTCTCAGAGCAAGAGACCCAGTACTTC
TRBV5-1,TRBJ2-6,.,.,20,CASSWGPTGKSFSGANVLTF,TGCGCCAGCAGCTGGGGACCGACGGGGAAATCATTCTCTGGGGCCAACGTCCTGACTTTC
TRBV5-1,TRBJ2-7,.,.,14,CASSLEGSYYEQYF,TGCGCCAGCAGCTTGGAGGGGAGCTACTACGAGCAGTACTTC
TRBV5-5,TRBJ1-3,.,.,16,CASSLRQLISGNTIYF,TGTGCCAGCAGCTTGCGACAGCTGATCTCTGGAAACACCATATATTTT
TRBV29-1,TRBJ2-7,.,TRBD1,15,CSVTTGTGGLYEQYF,TGCAGCGTGACAACCGGGACAGGGGGTCTATACGAGCAGTACTTC
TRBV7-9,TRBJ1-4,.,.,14,CASSARGVNEKLFF,TGTGCCAGCAGCGCCCGGGGCGTTAATGAAAAACTGTTTTTT
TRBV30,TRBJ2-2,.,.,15,CAWSAVGGLTGELFF,TGTGCCTGGAGCGCAGTTGGGGGGCTCACCGGGGAGCTGTTTTTT
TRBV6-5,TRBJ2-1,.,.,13,CASSLPGAGEQFF,TGTGCCAGCAGTTTGCCCGGGGCGGGTGAGCAGTTCTTC
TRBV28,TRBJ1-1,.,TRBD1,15,CASRPSTGAGTEAFF,TGTGCCAGCAGACCGTCAACAGGGGCTGGCACTGAAGCTTTCTTT
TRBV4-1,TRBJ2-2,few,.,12,CASSRRPGELFF,TGCGCCAGCAGCCGTCGCCCCGGGGAGCTGTTTTTT
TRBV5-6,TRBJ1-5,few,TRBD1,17,CASSGTGGGMSNQPQHF,TGTGCCAGCAGCGGGACAGGGGGCGGTATGAGCAATCAGCCCCAGCATTTT
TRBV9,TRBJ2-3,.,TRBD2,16,CASSVGLAGGTDTQYF,TGTGCCAGCAGCGTAGGACTAGCGGGGGGCACAGATACGCAGTATTTT
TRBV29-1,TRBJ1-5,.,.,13,CSVLGGGNQPQHF,TGCAGCGTTCTAGGGGGAGGGAATCAGCCCCAGCATTTT
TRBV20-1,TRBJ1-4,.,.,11,CSAMASEKLFF,TGCAGTGCTATGGCGAGTGAAAAACTGTTTTTT
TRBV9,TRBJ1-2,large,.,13,CASSVGNDYGYTF,TGTGCCAGCAGCGTAGGGAATGACTATGGCTACACCTTC
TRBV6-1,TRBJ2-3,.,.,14,CASSEGGSTDTQYF,TGTGCCAGCAGTGAAGGGGGAAGCACAGATACGCAGTATTTT
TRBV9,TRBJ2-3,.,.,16,CASSVSGAMSTDTQYF,TGTGCCAGCAGCGTATCGGGGGCGATGAGCACAGATACGCAGTATTTT
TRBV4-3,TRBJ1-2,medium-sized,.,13,CASSQAHPKDYTF,TGCGCCAGCAGCCAAGCGCACCCCAAGGACTACACCTTC
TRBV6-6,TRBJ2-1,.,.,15,CASSSGLRFGYEQFF,TGTGCCAGCAGCTCGGGACTCCGTTTTGGTTATGAGCAGTTCTTC
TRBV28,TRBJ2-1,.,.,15,CASSFRLAFSNEQFF,TGTGCCAGCAGTTTCCGGCTAGCCTTTTCCAATGAGCAGTTCTTC
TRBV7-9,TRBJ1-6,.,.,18,CASSPHEPYRFYNSPLHF,TGTGCCAGCAGCCCCCACGAACCATACAGGTTCTATAATTCACCCCTCCACTTT
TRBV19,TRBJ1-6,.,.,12,CASSYLDSPLHF,TGTGCCAGTAGTTATCTGGATTCACCCCTCCACTTT
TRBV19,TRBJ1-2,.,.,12,CASIAQGAGYTF,TGTGCCAGTATAGCACAAGGAGCTGGCTACACCTTC
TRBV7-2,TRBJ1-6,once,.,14,CASSLDSSNSPLHF,TGTGCCAGCAGCTTAGATTCCTCGAATTCACCCCTCCACTTT
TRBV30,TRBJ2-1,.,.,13,CAYTSSGDNEQFF,TGTGCCTACACATCTTCGGGGGACAATGAGCAGTTCTTC
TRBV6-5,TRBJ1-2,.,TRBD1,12,CASKTGERGYTF,TGTGCCAGCAAGACAGGGGAACGAGGCTACACCTTC